This T cell receptor (beta chain) appears in the sequencing data of a study of T-cell memory formation after mild COVID-19. Study-wide context: The study found TCR clusters largely donor specific. Study-wide findings and caveats: Several responding clones turned up in pre-infection memory, indicating that cross-reactive memory may have taken part. Second-wave clones reaching peak frequency on day 37 lacked confirmed SARS-CoV-2 specificity.

V was pared by 0 bases and J by 2 bases, with 2 bases of the junction left unmatched. CDR3 length equals 14 residues. Germline V lookup: CDR1 SGHRS, CDR2 YFSETQ. With regard to this clonotype: Its matching antigen is unknown.

Sample barcodes and UMIs were carried by the TCR alpha and TCR beta cDNA libraries that 5'RACE generated with constant-segment primers. TCRdb re-called the 5' RACE reads through MiXCR, storing one row per CDR3 protein. The sample carries 430,000 or so distinct CDR3 sequences, approximately 25% recorded once. The chain has TRBV5-1 and TRBJ2-7; TRBD1 matches at 7 bases. The sequence was collected from an adult woman who had mild COVID-19 (a few samples of this study predate the infection). Cell type and time point are not known. Sequencing was done on a sample of PBMCs or a T cell subset sorted from them (not recorded which). The CDR3 protein is CASSLAGQAYEQYF. The CDR3 DNA reads TGCGCCAGCAGCTTGGCCGGACAGGCCTACGAGCAGTACTTC.